This record covers a single TCR beta chain. The antigen is not known. With 2 bases removed from V and 4 bases from J, the gap between germline ends came to 10 bases. Germline assignment: CDR1 SGHRS and CDR2 YFSETQ. The CDR3 is 13 amino acids. The sample comes from a study of shared clonotypes between healthy human individuals. Findings of the study overall: Large sequencing depth failed to make sorted-subset sequencing complete, rarefaction showed. Naive CD4 clonotype sharing across several donors was about 5%.

The table came from immunoSEQ multiplex PCR; TCRdb's copy has only in-frame clones and leaves some out. The table has around 1.5 million clones, 95% to 99% seen once. Material: naive CD4+ T cells sorted from blood. The subset: CD45RA+ positively selected. The clonotype comes from a man under 40 in good health. J is TRBJ2-7 and V is TRBV5-1; tentative D call: TRBD1 (6 bases). This CDR3 reads CASSFHTGYEQYF. As DNA, the CDR3 is TGCGCCAGCAGCTTTCATACAGGGTACGAGCAGTACTTC.